This TCR beta chain comes out of a study of blood T cell repertoires in COVID-19. How the authors handled the data: Estimation of nucleated cell counts was performed using reference gene primer amplification. TCRdb's table, derived via immunoSEQ multiplex PCR, lists solely in-frame clones and lacks some. The V and J calls and clone size were taken over from that table, and D and trimming were inferred from the DNA. In the table there are over 400,000 clones, 85% to 90% of which are singletons. The CDR3 has 17 residues. Germline V gene lookup returns CDR1 SGHDN and CDR2 FVKESK. The V and J ends lost 8 bases and 2 bases, in that order; junction bases with no gene match: 18.

The chain couples TRBV14 to TRBJ2-7; 7 bases fit TRBD1. The material sequenced was peripheral blood. This clonotype was sampled from a woman aged 45-65 years with COVID-19, enrolled during active disease. The CDR3 sequence: CASRIRYIEGQPYEQYF. CDR3 nucleotides: TGTGCCAGCCGCATAAGATATATTGAGGGACAGCCCTACGAGCAGTACTTC.